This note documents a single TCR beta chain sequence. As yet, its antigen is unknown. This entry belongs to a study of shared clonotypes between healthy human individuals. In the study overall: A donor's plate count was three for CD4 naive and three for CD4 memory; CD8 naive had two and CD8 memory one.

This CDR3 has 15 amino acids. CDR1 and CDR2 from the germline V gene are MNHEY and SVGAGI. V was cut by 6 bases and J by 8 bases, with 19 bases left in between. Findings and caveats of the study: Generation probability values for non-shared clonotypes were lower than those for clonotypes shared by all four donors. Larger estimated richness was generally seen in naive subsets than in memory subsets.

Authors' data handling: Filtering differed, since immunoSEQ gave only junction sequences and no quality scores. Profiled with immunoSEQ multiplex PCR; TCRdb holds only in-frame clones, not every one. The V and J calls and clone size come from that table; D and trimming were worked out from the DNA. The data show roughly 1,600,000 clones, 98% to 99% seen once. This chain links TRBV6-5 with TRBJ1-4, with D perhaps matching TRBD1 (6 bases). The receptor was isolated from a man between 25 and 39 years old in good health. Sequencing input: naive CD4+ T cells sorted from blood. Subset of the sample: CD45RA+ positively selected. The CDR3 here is CASRLNRAGREKLFF. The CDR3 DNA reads TGTGCCAGCAGGTTAAACAGGGCGGGGAGAGAAAAACTGTTTTTT.